This TCR beta chain was recovered during a study of shared clonotypes between healthy human individuals (TCRdb year 2020). For context, the study as a whole: The cohort comprised two women and a few men aged 18 to 49 years. For each donor, three plates each were used for CD4 naive and CD4 memory, two plates were used for CD8 naive, and one plate was used for CD8 memory. To increase sequencing depth and limit assay-specific biases, different laboratories used diverse techniques to prepare libraries and sequence TCR repertoires. Each donor's leukapheresis produced roughly between roughly 0.85 and 10 billion PBMCs. The study deeply sequenced blood TCR repertoires of several healthy adults to estimate repertoire size and the extent of clonotype sharing between individuals.

Concerning this clone: Its target antigen remains unknown. No base-level quality is on record; no much larger clone is a single base apart.

Study-wide findings and limitations: Only blood was sampled, and tissue TCR repertoires likely differ from those in blood. Pairwise subsampling led to the expectation that sequencing depth would affect the degree of clonotype sharing among donors. Compared with non-shared clonotypes, clonotypes shared by all four sorted-subset donors had higher generation probabilities. Naive subsets generally had larger estimated clonotype richness than memory subsets did. Rarefaction of sorted-subset datasets indicated incomplete sequencing despite the large sequencing depth. Because the study included a small number of donors, the genetic and exposure-history diversity represented was limited. Sharing across four donors was observed for about 5% of naive CD4, around 3.5% of naive CD8, 2% to 2.5% of memory CD4, and roughly 0.4% of memory CD8 clonotypes.

The donors were healthy, HIV-negative adults with no recently reported acute infections or vaccinations. Every donor was a Caucasian adult living in Nashville, Tennessee, USA. CD4+ T cells were enriched through magnetic negative selection, after which naive cells were positively selected on CD45RA and the remaining negative fraction served as the memory subset. Blood was obtained by leukapheresis, after which PBMCs were separated by Ficoll-Histopaque density gradient centrifugation and cryopreserved in liquid nitrogen vapor phase. Analytical flow cytometry was used to check the purity and quantity of each magnetically sorted T cell population. Genomic DNA was isolated from every sorted fraction and measured by UV absorbance on a Nanodrop 2000c. V is cut by 0 bases and J by 4 bases, and the space between the germline ends is 13 bases. From the cysteine through the phenylalanine, the CDR3 covers 15 amino acids. The retained sequence is limited to the CDR3, 45 bases, with the frame set at the first base. The germline V gene provides CDR1 SGHRS and CDR2 YFSETQ.

Using the deep immunoSEQ assay, multiplex PCR amplified TCR CDR3 regions from genomic DNA. For each cell subset, the extracted genomic DNA was distributed evenly across all wells of several immunoSEQ 96-well plates, and each plate served as one replicate. Each replicate PCR for sorted subsets received approximately 200 ng genomic DNA, equal to tens of thousands of T cell genomes. Purified libraries were measured with a Qubit 3.0 fluorometer, size-checked on a Bioanalyzer 2100, and measured again with the KAPA Library Quantification kit. A separate single-read 150-cycle Illumina NextSeq 550 flow cell was used to sequence each immunoSEQ 96-well plate. As for how the authors treated the data: Because the immunoSEQ output included only junctional sequences and no quality scores, the filtering could not be the same as the filtering used for full-length reads. Sequences were annotated with PyIR, a Python wrapper for IgBLAST v1.9, using IMGT germline references to assign V/J genes and CDR3. Any read was removed if the V/J assignment was weak (E-value above 1e-6), the CDR3 was missing, or the read contained stop codons, out-of-frame junctions, or ambiguous translated residues. V3J clonotypes were defined as sequences sharing an identical inferred V gene, J gene, and CDR3 amino acid sequence. Percentage overlap between repertoires was calculated by dividing the number of shared unique clonotypes by the size of the smaller repertoire. Three approaches were used to assess repertoire richness: RTK rarefaction, the Chao1 estimator, and Recon v2.1 estimates of unobserved clonotypes. For all TCRbeta clonotypes obtained by the gDNA method from a few donors, generation probabilities were computed with OLGA. TCRdb's version of the immuneACCESS table is confined to in-frame rearrangements and falls short of the full clone set. An unresolved V gene accounts for under half of the shortfall where checked; the remainder is of unknown origin. The V and J calls and clone size were taken over from that table, and D and trimming were inferred from the DNA. The sample includes approximately 2.5 million clones, with under 95% observed a single time. 0.35% to 0.45% of the sample belongs to the ten largest clones.

The material sequenced was naive CD4+ T cells from PBMCs. The cell subset or site label of this sample denotes: CD45RA+ positively selected. Rearrangement joined TRBV5-1 to TRBJ2-5, with the D call perhaps TRBD1 or TRBD2, as 6 bases match in each case. The TCR was taken from a man aged 18 to 35 in good health. Some clones in this sample may be carry-over from other donors' samples. The CDR3 here reads CASSLGWGARETQYF. In nucleotides, the sequence is TGCGCCAGCAGCTTGGGTTGGGGGGCGAGAGAGACCCAGTACTTC.